This T cell receptor beta chain was sequenced during a study of early T cells in non-severe SARS-CoV-2 infection. TCRdb ran MiXCR on the 5' RACE reads and lists one entry per CDR3 protein. The profile shows approximately 77,000 distinct CDR3 sequences, 5% of them singletons. Germline values: CDR1 LNHDA, CDR2 SQIVND (reference sequence). V was pared by 2 bases and J by 5 bases, with 18 bases between. The CDR3 has 16 residues. This chain links TRBV19 with TRBJ2-5; possible D gene TRBD1, 6 bases. Sequences were derived from whole blood, sampled at baseline. The TCR sequence derives from an adult who was a healthcare worker with PCR-confirmed SARS-CoV-2 infection or an uninfected control (not recorded which). The CDR3, as DNA: TGTGCCAGTAGTATACCGGGACACCCCTTAAGGGAGACCCAGTACTTC. This sequence encodes CASSIPGHPLRETQYF.